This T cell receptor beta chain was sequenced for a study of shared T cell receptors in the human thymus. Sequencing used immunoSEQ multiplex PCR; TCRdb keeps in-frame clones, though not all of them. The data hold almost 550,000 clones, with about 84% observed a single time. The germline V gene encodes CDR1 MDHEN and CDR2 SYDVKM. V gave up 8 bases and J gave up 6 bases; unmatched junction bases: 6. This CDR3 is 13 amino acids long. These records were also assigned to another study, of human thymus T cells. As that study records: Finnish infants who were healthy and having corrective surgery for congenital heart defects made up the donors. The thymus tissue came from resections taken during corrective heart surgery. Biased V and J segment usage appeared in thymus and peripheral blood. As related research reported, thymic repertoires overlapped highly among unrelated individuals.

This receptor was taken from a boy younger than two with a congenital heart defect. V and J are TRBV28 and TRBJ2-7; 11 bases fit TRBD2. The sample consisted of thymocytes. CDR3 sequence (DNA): TGTGCCAGCCGACTAGCGGGATCGTCCGAGCAGTACTTC. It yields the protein CASRLAGSSEQYF.